This T cell receptor (beta chain) was sequenced in a study of shared clonotypes between healthy human individuals. Across the study: In total, the donors were a couple of women and a few men aged 18 to 49. The plates for each donor numbered three CD4 naive, three CD4 memory, two CD8 naive and one CD8 memory.

Study-wide results and limits: Sampling was confined to blood; repertoires within tissues likely differ.

A remark on this clone: The antigen remains unidentified.

CD8 cells classed as naive were CD45RO-negative and positively selected for CCR7, excluding terminally differentiated effector memory CD45RA+ cells. This table comes from immunoSEQ multiplex PCR, and its TCRdb copy is limited to in-frame clones, with some not included. The data hold hundreds of thousands of clones, with 90% to 95% observed a single time. This CDR3 has 13 residues. V lost 6 bases and J lost 5, with 13 bases in between. Germline values: CDR1 SEHNR, CDR2 FQNEAQ (reference sequence). The sequencing sample was made of naive CD8+ T cells sorted from blood. The receptor was isolated from a woman in her twenties or thirties in good health. This chain joins TRBV7-9 and TRBJ2-5; tentatively, D is TRBD2 (5 bases). The CDR3, as DNA: TGTGCCAGCAGTCCGGACCAGCGGGAGACCCAGTACTTC. This sequence encodes CASSPDQRETQYF.